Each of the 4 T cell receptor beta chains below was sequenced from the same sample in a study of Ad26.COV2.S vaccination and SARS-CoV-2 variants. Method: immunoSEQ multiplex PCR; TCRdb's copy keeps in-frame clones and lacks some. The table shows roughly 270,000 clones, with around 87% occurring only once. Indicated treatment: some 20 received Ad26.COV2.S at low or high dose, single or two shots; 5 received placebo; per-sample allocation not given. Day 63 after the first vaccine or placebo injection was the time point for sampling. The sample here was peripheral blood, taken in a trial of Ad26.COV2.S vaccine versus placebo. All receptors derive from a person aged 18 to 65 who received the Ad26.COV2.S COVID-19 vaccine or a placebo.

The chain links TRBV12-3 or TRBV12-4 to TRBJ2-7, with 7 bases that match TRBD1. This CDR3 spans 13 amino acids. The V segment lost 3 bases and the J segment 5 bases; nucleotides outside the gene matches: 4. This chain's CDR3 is CASSLRGPDEQYF. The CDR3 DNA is TGTGCCAGCAGTTTGAGGGGGCCCGACGAGCAGTACTTC.

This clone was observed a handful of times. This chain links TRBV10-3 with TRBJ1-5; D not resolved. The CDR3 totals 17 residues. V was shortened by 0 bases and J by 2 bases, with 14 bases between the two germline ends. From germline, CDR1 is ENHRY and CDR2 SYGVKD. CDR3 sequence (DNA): TGTGCCATCAGTGAGTCGATATCCACCTGGGGCAATCAGCCCCAGCATTTT. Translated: CAISESISTWGNQPQHF.

CDR3 in DNA: TGTGCCAGCAGTCGCGGGACAGGGTATGAAAAACTGTTTTTT. Translating it yields CASSRGTGYEKLFF. V gene TRBV25-1 combines with J gene TRBJ1-4; 9 nucleotides line up with TRBD1. CDR1 is MGHDK, CDR2 SYGVNS, per germline. With 5 bases clipped from V and 6 bases from J, the junction kept 4 bases outside the gene matches. The CDR3 runs 14 residues.

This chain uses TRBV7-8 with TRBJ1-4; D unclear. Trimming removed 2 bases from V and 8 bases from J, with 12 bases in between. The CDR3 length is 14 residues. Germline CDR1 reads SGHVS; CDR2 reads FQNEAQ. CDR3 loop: CASSLMGVGEKLFF. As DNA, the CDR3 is TGTGCCAGCAGCTTAATGGGAGTTGGGGAAAAACTGTTTTTT.